One T cell receptor (beta chain) is described in this entry. 13 Jbeta primers and 60 Vbeta primers were used for the PCR. How the authors handled the data: The count from a later analysis was 65 million to 90 million unique TCR beta chains, 9 million to 12 million of them shared. Repertoires were generated with immunoSEQ multiplex PCR, while TCRdb's copy carries only in-frame clones and drops some. The DNA gave D and trimming, while V, J and clone size come from that table. The sample has 200,000 to 250,000 clones, approximately 80% seen once. The data are from a study of cytomegalovirus exposure and HLA in healthy donors. The CDR3 loop spans 17 amino acids. Per germline, CDR1 SGHRS and CDR2 YFSETQ. V shed 3 bases and J 6 bases; nucleotides not matched to a gene: 15.

The receptor comes from a woman aged 40 to 50 in good health and CMV-seronegative. The chain links TRBV5-1 to TRBJ1-2, with 9 bases identical to TRBD1. What was sequenced was PBMCs. In DNA, the CDR3 is TGCGCCAGCAGCTCCTCCGGGACAGGGTCGGCTGGGGATGGCTACACCTTC. Translating gives CASSSSGTGSAGDGYTF.